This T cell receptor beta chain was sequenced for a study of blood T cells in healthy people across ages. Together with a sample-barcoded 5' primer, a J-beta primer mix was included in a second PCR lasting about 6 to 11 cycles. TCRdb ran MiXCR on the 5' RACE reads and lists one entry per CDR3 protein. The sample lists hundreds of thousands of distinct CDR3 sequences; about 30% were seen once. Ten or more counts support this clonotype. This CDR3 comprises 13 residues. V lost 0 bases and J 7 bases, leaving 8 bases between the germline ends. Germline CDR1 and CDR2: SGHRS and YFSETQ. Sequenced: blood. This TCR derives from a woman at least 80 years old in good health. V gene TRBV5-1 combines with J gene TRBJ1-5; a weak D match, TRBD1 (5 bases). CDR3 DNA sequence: TGCGCCAGCAGCTTGGTAGGGGAGCAGCCCCAGCATTTT. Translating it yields CASSLVGEQPQHF.